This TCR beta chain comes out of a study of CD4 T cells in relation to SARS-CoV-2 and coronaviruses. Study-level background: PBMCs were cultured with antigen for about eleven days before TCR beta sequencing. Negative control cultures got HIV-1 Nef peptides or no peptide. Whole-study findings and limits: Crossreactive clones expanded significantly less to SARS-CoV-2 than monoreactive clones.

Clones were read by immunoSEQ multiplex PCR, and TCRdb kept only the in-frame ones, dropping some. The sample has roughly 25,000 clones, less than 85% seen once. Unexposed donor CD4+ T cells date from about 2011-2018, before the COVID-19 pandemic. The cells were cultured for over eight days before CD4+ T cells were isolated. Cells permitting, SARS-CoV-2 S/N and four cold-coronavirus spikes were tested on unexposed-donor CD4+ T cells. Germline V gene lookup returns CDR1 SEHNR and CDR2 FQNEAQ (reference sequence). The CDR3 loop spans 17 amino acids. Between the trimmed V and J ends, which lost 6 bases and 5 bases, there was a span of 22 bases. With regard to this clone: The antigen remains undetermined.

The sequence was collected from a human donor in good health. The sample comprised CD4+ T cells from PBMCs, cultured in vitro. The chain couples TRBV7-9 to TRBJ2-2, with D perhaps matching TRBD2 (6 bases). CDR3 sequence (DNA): TGTGCCAGCAGGCAAGACGTGATGGTGGAGGGAACCGGGGAGCTGTTTTTT. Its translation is CASRQDVMVEGTGELFF. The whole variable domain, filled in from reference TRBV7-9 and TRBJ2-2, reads DTGVSQNPRHKITKRGQNVTFRCDPISEHNRLYWYRQTLGQGPEFLTYFQNEAQLEKSRLLSDRFSAERPKGSFSTLEIQRTEQGDSAMYLCASRQDVMVEGTGELFFGEGSRLTVL.